This TCR beta chain was recorded in a study of cytomegalovirus exposure and HLA in healthy donors. The study, taken as a whole, reports: Through in vitro validation, a few CMV-associated chains were shown to be specific for CMV antigens.

Sequencing was performed with immunoSEQ multiplex PCR; in TCRdb, only in-frame clones are kept and a portion is missing. Of more than 55,000 clones in the sample, 89% are singletons; the top ten hold 15%. As for this clone: Its target is not known.

The material sequenced was PBMCs. The sequence was collected from a woman aged 18-35 years in good health and CMV-seronegative.

The CDR3 protein is CASSLQGEQGYTF. The CDR3 DNA reads as TGTGCCAGCAGCTTACAGGGGGAGCAAGGCTACACCTTC. This chain joins TRBV5-6 and TRBJ1-2, with 8 bases that match TRBD1. The CDR3 runs 13 residues. Trimming cost V 2 bases and J 8 bases; bases outside gene matches: 5. From germline, CDR1 is SGHDT and CDR2 YYEEEE. The full variable domain, in which reference TRBV5-6 and TRBJ1-2 provide the parts outside the CDR3, is DAGVTQSPTHLIKTRGQQVTLRCSPKSGHDTVSWYQQALGQGPQFIFQYYEEEERQRGNFPDRFSGHQFPNYSSELNVNALLLGDSALYLCASSLQGEQGYTFGSGTRLTVV.